The source of this T cell receptor (beta chain) is a study of blood T cells in healthy people across ages. Study-level points and caveats: Naive CD4+ cells and diversity were both higher in long-lived donors than in aged donors. TCR beta diversity per million T cells fell roughly linearly with age.

The CDR3 length is 13 residues. Germline V gene sequence: CDR1 ENHRY, CDR2 SYGVKD. V was pared by 8 bases and J by 5 bases, with 15 bases between. Alongside a J-beta primer mix, a sample-barcoded 5' primer served in a second PCR lasting about 7 to 11 cycles. The yield of each sample was at least 3 million CDR3-containing paired-end reads. TCRdb independently ran MiXCR on the 5' RACE reads; one entry per CDR3 protein. Among 1,100,000 or so distinct CDR3 sequences, 35% to 55% were seen once, and the ten largest hold approximately 17%. This clonotype was seen only a few times. Its antigen remains unidentified.

Sequencing was performed on blood. V and J are TRBV10-3 and TRBJ1-1; a weak D match, TRBD1 (6 bases). This clonotype originated in a woman in her sixties or seventies in good health. CDR3 DNA: TGTGCCATCCGGAGGGATCAGGGGACTGAAGCTTTCTTT. Protein sequence: CAIRRDQGTEAFF.